A single T cell receptor (beta chain) is shown here with its context. The V and J ends lost 6 bases and 3 bases respectively, with 18 bases between them. This CDR3 has 15 residues. Germline CDR1 and CDR2: LNHDA and SQIVND (reference sequence). Some clones are missing from TCRdb's copy, which holds only in-frame ones; the method was immunoSEQ multiplex PCR. Of fewer than 700,000 clones in the sample, less than 90% were seen once. Seattle researchers signed up patients amid active infection and tracked them longitudinally. This sample was included in a study of blood T cell repertoires in COVID-19. As for the study in general: COVID-19 samples collected from the United States, Italy and Spain covered acute and convalescent phases.

The specimen was peripheral blood. The receptor was isolated from a woman aged 50 to 65 with COVID-19, enrolled during active disease. The chain joins TRBV19 to TRBJ2-7; D possibly corresponds to TRBD1 (5 bases). In DNA form, the CDR3 reads TGTGCCAGTAGAACTCAGGGCGCTCTGATCTACGAGCAGTACTTC. Translating it yields CASRTQGALIYEQYF.